The 26 T cell receptor beta chains below were found in one sample sequenced in a study of shared clonotypes between healthy human individuals. The protocol was immunoSEQ multiplex PCR, while the TCRdb copy is restricted to in-frame clones and leaves out a portion. The repertoire holds millions of clones, with around 95% as singletons. The specimen sequenced was naive CD4+ T cells sorted from blood. Subset denoted: CD45RA+ positively selected. The receptors originated from a man aged 18-30 years in good health.

The J gene is TRBJ1-5, the V gene TRBV19, with 9 nucleotides matching TRBD1. This CDR3 has 18 amino acids. Unmatched junction bases numbered 9, after V lost 3 bases and J lost 0 bases. Germline lookup yields CDR1 LNHDA and CDR2 SQIVND (reference sequence). The CDR3 DNA reads TGTGCCAGTAGTATTAAACAGGGGGCTGGGATTAGCAATCAGCCCCAGCATTTT. It specifies CASSIKQGAGISNQPQHF.

V gene TRBV7-2 combines with J gene TRBJ2-7; 8 bases are a match to TRBD1. V trimming: 5 bases; J trimming: 4 bases; junction bases outside the gene matches: 16. This CDR3 has 17 amino acids. Per the germline V gene, CDR1 is SGHTA and CDR2 is FQGNSA. CDR3 in DNA: TGTGCCAGCAGCCCAAAACTACAGGACAGGGTTGCTTACGAGCAGTACTTC. This gives the protein CASSPKLQDRVAYEQYF.

The chain recombines TRBV5-4 with TRBJ2-7; D might be TRBD2 (6 bases). The germline V and J ends were trimmed by 4 bases and 2 bases, with 19 bases remaining between them. Germline lookup yields CDR1 SGHNT and CDR2 YYREEE (reference sequence). The CDR3 loop spans 16 amino acids. For the CDR3, the DNA is TGTGCCAGCAGCAAATCCGGGAGCAACCTCCCCTACGAGCAGTACTTC. Its protein product is CASSKSGSNLPYEQYF.

V is TRBV9 and J is TRBJ2-3; D is perhaps TRBD2 (6 bases). V was trimmed by 0 bases and J by 1 base, leaving 24 bases between them. The CDR3 covers 20 residues. CDR1 and CDR2 from the germline V gene are SGDLS and YYNGEE. The CDR3 here is CASSVGEGTVDPWGTDTQYF. The DNA for the CDR3 is TGTGCCAGCAGCGTAGGTGAAGGGACTGTTGACCCTTGGGGCACAGATACGCAGTATTTT.

The chain couples TRBV6-5 to TRBJ2-7; D not certain. The CDR3 spans 13 residues. V was pared by 5 bases and J by 7 bases, with 15 bases between. CDR1 and CDR2 from the germline V gene are MNHEY and SVGAGI. The CDR3 DNA follows: TGTGCCAGCAGTGAAGATTGGCTCCGGGAGCAGTACTTC. This sequence encodes CASSEDWLREQYF.

V and J are TRBV7-2 and TRBJ1-1; no clear D gene. Germline CDR1 and CDR2: SGHTA and FQGNSA. Trimming took off 5 bases at V and 1 base at J, with 8 bases between the two ends. There are 13 residues in the CDR3. The CDR3, as DNA: TGTGCCAGCAGCCCGGCCCCGAACACTGAAGCTTTCTTT. Its protein product is CASSPAPNTEAFF.

V usage is TRBV2 and J usage is TRBJ2-5; the match to TRBD1 covers 8 bases. The CDR3 is 15 amino acids. Germline V CDR1 and CDR2: SNHLY, FYNNEI. With 8 bases clipped from V and 2 bases from J, the junction kept 10 bases outside the gene matches. CDR3 loop: CASQVDRVLQETQYF. Written as DNA, the CDR3 is TGTGCCAGCCAGGTGGACAGGGTCCTACAAGAGACCCAGTACTTC. Looking up the rest from reference TRBV2 and TRBJ2-5 gives the full variable domain: EPEVTQTPSHQVTQMGQEVILRCVPISNHLYFYWYRQILGQKVEFLVSFYNNEISEKSEIFDDQFSVERPDGSNFTLKIRSTKLEDSAMYFCASQVDRVLQETQYFGPGTRLLVL.

This clone was seen just once. A much larger clone is a single base away; this may be a read error. This rearrangement joins TRBV7-8 to TRBJ1-6, with D unclear. The V end lost 1 base, the J end lost 6 bases, and 4 bases lay between the germline ends. The CDR3 has 13 amino acids. CDR1 SGHVS and CDR2 FQNEAQ come from the germline V gene. The CDR3 region has the DNA TGTGCCAGCAGCTTAGGTGGTAATTCACCCCTCCACTTT. This translates into CASSLGGNSPLHF.

As for this clone: Other DNA sequences in the same sample also yield this CDR3. The chain couples TRBV28 to TRBJ2-5; D is unresolved. V was clipped by 4 bases and J by 4 bases, with 4 bases between them. The CDR3 length is 11 residues. The germline CDR1 and CDR2 sequences are MDHEN and SYDVKM. The CDR3 loop is CASSSLETQYF. DNA of the CDR3: TGTGCCAGCAGTTCTCTAGAGACCCAGTACTTC.

The chain's CDR3 is CASSVVYRDRASEAFF. The CDR3 DNA follows: TGTGCCAGCAGCGTAGTCTACCGGGACAGGGCGTCTGAAGCTTTCTTT. This chain joins TRBV9 and TRBJ1-1, with 9 bases identical to TRBD1. Trimming cost V 0 bases and J 6 bases; bases outside gene matches: 9. CDR3 length equals 16 residues. Per the germline V gene, CDR1 is SGDLS and CDR2 is YYNGEE. Filled out from reference TRBV9 and TRBJ1-1, the complete variable domain reads DSGVTQTPKHLITATGQRVTLRCSPRSGDLSVYWYQQSLDQGLQFLIQYYNGEERAKGNILERFSAQQFPDLHSELNLSSLELGDSALYFCASSVVYRDRASEAFFGQGTRLTVV.

V usage is TRBV7-2 and J usage is TRBJ2-7; 7 positions match TRBD2. The CDR3 has 14 amino acids. Germline CDR1 reads SGHTA; CDR2 reads FQGNSA. J gave up 6 bases and V 2 bases, and 7 bases lay outside the gene matches. Written as DNA, the CDR3 is TGTGCCAGCAGCTTAATGGCGGGAGTTGCCGAGCAGTACTTC. Amino acid sequence: CASSLMAGVAEQYF.

The CDR3, as DNA: TGCGCCAGCAGCTCGGACCTGGCAGGGAGGTGGACTGAAGCTTTCTTT. Encoded protein: CASSSDLAGRWTEAFF. The gene calls are TRBV5-1 and TRBJ1-1; possibly TRBD1 for D (5 bases). This CDR3 contains 16 residues. Trimming took 3 bases from V and 5 from J, leaving 20 bases between them. Germline values: CDR1 SGHRS, CDR2 YFSETQ.

This clone appeared a single time. The chain couples TRBV7-2 to TRBJ2-7; D gene unclear. This CDR3 has 12 residues. Germline V gives CDR1 SGHTA, CDR2 FQGNSA. The V end lost 4 bases, the J end lost 4 bases, and 8 bases lay between the germline ends. The CDR3 is CASSYQSYEQYF. The DNA for the CDR3 is TGTGCCAGCAGCTACCAGTCTTACGAGCAGTACTTC.

The V call is TRBV27, the J call TRBJ2-7; 9 nucleotides match TRBD2. The germline V gene encodes CDR1 MNHEY and CDR2 SMNVEV (reference sequence). The V and J ends lost 1 base and 3 bases, in that order; junction bases with no gene match: 7. The CDR3 covers 16 residues. In DNA form, the CDR3 reads TGTGCCAGCAGTTTATTGGCGGGGGGGCTTGTCTACGAGCAGTACTTC. Amino acids: CASSLLAGGLVYEQYF.

As concerns this clone: This CDR3 is also generated by other DNA sequences in the sample. The chain uses TRBV10-3 and TRBJ1-1; D remains ambiguous. V lost 6 bases, J lost 0 bases, and 2 bases lay in between. This CDR3 is 11 amino acids long. Germline V gene data show CDR1 as ENHRY and CDR2 as SYGVKD. CDR3 sequence reads: CAIRLNTEAFF. The CDR3, as DNA: TGTGCCATCAGACTGAACACTGAAGCTTTCTTT.

This clone came up once. V and J are TRBV9 and TRBJ2-5; D may be TRBD1 (5 bases). Germline CDR1 reads SGDLS; CDR2 reads YYNGEE. The germline V and J ends were trimmed by 0 bases and 6 bases, with 12 bases remaining between them. This CDR3 contains 14 residues. CDR3 protein: CASSVDGAVKTQYF. DNA for the CDR3: TGTGCCAGCAGCGTAGATGGGGCGGTGAAGACCCAGTACTTC.

J is TRBJ1-4 and V is TRBV7-8, with 7 nucleotides matching TRBD1. Trimming took 5 bases from V and 13 from J; bases not matched to a gene: 10. The CDR3 is 13 amino acids. Germline loops: CDR1 SGHVS, CDR2 FQNEAQ. The CDR3 loop reads CASSLEGRGGLFF. The CDR3 nucleotides are TGTGCCAGCAGCCTAGAGGGCAGGGGGGGACTGTTTTTT.

This clone has only a few counts. This sequence joins TRBV5-1 and TRBJ1-1; 8 bases align to TRBD1. CDR3 length equals 12 residues. Trimming took 4 bases from V and 6 from J; bases not matched to a gene: 2. Germline loops: CDR1 SGHRS, CDR2 YFSETQ. The CDR3 loop is CASSPDRAEAFF. The CDR3 DNA reads as TGCGCCAGCAGCCCGGACAGGGCTGAAGCTTTCTTT.

The chain links TRBV5-4 to TRBJ2-7; D possibly corresponds to TRBD2 (6 bases). The V end was cut by 4 bases, the J end by 2 bases, with 13 bases between. The CDR3 is 14 residues long. Looked up from germline, CDR1 is SGHNT and CDR2 is YYREEE (reference sequence). This chain's CDR3 is CASSGTGRTYEQYF. The CDR3 DNA follows: TGTGCCAGCAGCGGGACGGGGAGGACCTACGAGCAGTACTTC.

The V and J genes are TRBV18 and TRBJ2-2, with no clear D. Trimming took 3 bases from V and 7 from J, leaving 18 bases between them. Germline CDR1 reads KGHSH; CDR2 reads LQKENI. The CDR3 has 16 amino acids. CDR3: CASSPKTVFRIGELFF. The CDR3 coding sequence is TGTGCCAGCTCACCCAAGACGGTTTTCAGGATCGGGGAGCTGTTTTTT.

The rearrangement uses TRBV6-1 and TRBJ1-2; 7 positions agree with TRBD1. This CDR3 spans 15 amino acids. The junction had 7 bases not matched to a gene; V was cut back by 2 bases and J by 4 bases. Germline V gives CDR1 MNHNS, CDR2 SASEGT. The chain's CDR3 is CASSETGQDGYGYTF. In DNA, the CDR3 is TGTGCCAGCAGTGAAACCGGACAGGACGGCTATGGCTACACCTTC.

J is TRBJ1-4 and V is TRBV7-9; 10 bases map to TRBD1. Germline V gene sequence: CDR1 SEHNR, CDR2 FQNEAQ (reference sequence). This CDR3 contains 14 residues. The J segment lost 11 bases and the V segment lost 3 bases, leaving 6 bases of the junction unmatched. The CDR3 DNA follows: TGTGCCAGCAGCTTCGGGACAGGGGTGGACAAACTGTTTTTT. It encodes CASSFGTGVDKLFF.

V gene TRBV4-1 combines with J gene TRBJ2-7, with D possibly being TRBD1 (5 bases). V was pared by 8 bases and J by 0 bases, with 17 bases between. This CDR3 contains 15 residues. Germline CDR1 reads MGHRA; CDR2 reads YSYEKL. The CDR3 nucleotides read TGCGCCAGCGCCCAGGTGGGGCTGGCCTCCTACGAGCAGTACTTC. Its translation is CASAQVGLASYEQYF.

The chain recombines TRBV9 with TRBJ2-5; 9 bases are a match to TRBD2. CDR1 and CDR2 (germline): SGDLS, YYNGEE. V shed 0 bases, J shed 5 bases, and the junction held 8 bases outside the gene matches. The CDR3 extends over 16 amino acids. The CDR3 DNA is TGTGCCAGCAGCGTAGCTAGCGGGACCCTCCGGGAGACCCAGTACTTC. Protein sequence: CASSVASGTLRETQYF. The full variable domain, its missing parts supplied by reference TRBV9 and TRBJ2-5, is DSGVTQTPKHLITATGQRVTLRCSPRSGDLSVYWYQQSLDQGLQFLIQYYNGEERAKGNILERFSAQQFPDLHSELNLSSLELGDSALYFCASSVASGTLRETQYFGPGTRLLVL.

The CDR3 reads CASRKTGDRGRNEQYF. CDR3 in DNA: TGTGCCAGCAGAAAAACGGGAGACAGGGGGCGGAACGAGCAGTACTTC. V usage is TRBV7-2 and J usage is TRBJ2-7; 10 bases agree with TRBD1. The CDR3 length is 16 residues. V was pared by 6 bases and J by 5 bases, with 13 bases of the junction left unmatched. The germline gives CDR1 SGHTA, CDR2 FQGNSA.

The chain couples TRBV5-4 to TRBJ2-5; D remains ambiguous. This CDR3 contains 12 residues. CDR1 SGHNT and CDR2 YYREEE come from the germline V gene (reference sequence). The ends were cut back, 3 bases at V and 3 bases at J, with 6 bases in the middle. CDR3 bases: TGTGCCAGCAGCTCTACCGAAGAGACCCAGTACTTC. Encoded protein: CASSSTEETQYF.